A selection of T cell receptor beta chains follows, all from one sample in a study of T cells in Graves' hyperthyroidism and ophthalmopathy. TCRdb reprocessed the multiplex PCR reads via MiXCR and lists one record per CDR3 protein. The sample records 550,000 to 650,000 distinct CDR3 sequences, around 13% being singletons. The specimen was blood. These receptor sequences come from a woman in her twenties or thirties with Graves' hyperthyroidism that later progressed to Graves' ophthalmopathy. CDR3s include the opening cysteine and the closing phenylalanine or tryptophan. D genes are given only for firm matches. Where a row states a size, it is once, few, many or the class of an expanded clone; other rows omit it.

d_call	v_call	j_call	clone_size	cdr3_length	cdr3_aa	cdr3_nt
TRBD1	TRBV5-5	TRBJ2-1	many	15	CASSLQGTGGNEQFF	TGTGCCAGCAGCTTGCAGGGGACAGGGGGTAATGAGCAGTTCTTC
.	TRBV2	TRBJ1-1	many	13	CASSAPGGWRAFF	TGTGCCAGCAGTGCCCCTGGTGGTTGGAGAGCTTTCTTT
TRBD1	TRBV30	TRBJ1-2	few	14	CAWSVRDRVYGYTF	TGTGCCTGGAGTGTACGCGACAGGGTTTATGGCTACACCTTC
.	TRBV6-1	TRBJ2-5	many	19	CASSSHHTDLSSSDVTQYF	TGTGCCAGCAGTAGTCACCATACTGATTTGTCGAGTTCCGACGTGACCCAGTACTTC
TRBD1	TRBV19	TRBJ1-2	few	14	CASSHDRGNYGYTF	TGTGCCAGTAGTCACGACAGGGGGAATTATGGCTACACCTTC
.	TRBV4-1	TRBJ1-6	.	19	CASSQDRGLKGSLGSPLHF	TGCGCCAGCAGCCAAGATAGAGGACTGAAGGGCAGCTTGGGATCACCCCTCCACTTT
TRBD2	TRBV3-1	TRBJ2-1	many	17	CASSSGTSGGFRNEQFF	TGTGCCAGCAGCTCCGGGACTAGTGGGGGTTTTAGGAATGAGCAGTTCTTC
.	TRBV7-2	TRBJ1-3	many	16	CASSSHIRQAGNTIYF	TGTGCCAGCAGCTCTCACATAAGACAGGCTGGAAACACCATATATTTT
.	TRBV5-1	TRBJ2-5	many	13	CASSRWGQETQYF	TGCGCCAGCAGCCGGTGGGGCCAAGAGACCCAGTACTTC
.	TRBV30	TRBJ1-1	many	15	CAWSGGRIVYTEAFF	TGTGCCTGGAGTGGGGGGAGGATAGTGTACACTGAAGCTTTCTTT
.	TRBV19	TRBJ2-3	.	16	CASSIDRLDATDTQYF	TGTGCCAGTAGTATAGATCGACTAGACGCCACAGATACGCAGTATTTT
.	TRBV2	TRBJ2-1	many	11	CASSIAVEQFF	TGTGCCAGCAGTATAGCGGTTGAGCAGTTCTTC
TRBD1	TRBV11-2	TRBJ2-7	few	19	CASSSLRTGTDYFYYEQYF	TGTGCCAGCAGCTCTCTCAGAACCGGGACAGATTATTTCTATTACGAGCAGTACTTC
.	TRBV12-3/TRBV12-4	TRBJ1-5	.	15	CASSRGQVTNQPQHF	TGTGCCAGCAGTCGGGGACAAGTGACAAATCAGCCCCAGCATTTT
.	TRBV7-8	TRBJ1-6	many	16	CASSSWTAATDSPLHF	TGTGCCAGCAGCTCTTGGACAGCAGCCACGGATTCACCCCTCCACTTT
TRBD2	TRBV19	TRBJ2-7	.	16	CASSTGGGREVYEQYF	TGTGCCAGTAGTACCGGGGGAGGGCGGGAGGTCTACGAGCAGTACTTC
TRBD1	TRBV5-5	TRBJ1-5	many	15	CASSLVGQGAQPQHF	TGTGCCAGCAGCTTGGTTGGCCAGGGGGCGCAGCCCCAGCATTTT
TRBD1	TRBV25-1	TRBJ2-2	.	13	CASGQVNTGELFF	TGTGCCTCGGGACAGGTGAACACCGGGGAGCTGTTTTTT
TRBD1	TRBV7-9	TRBJ2-1	many	13	CASSLVGRDRQFF	TGTGCCAGCAGCTTAGTGGGCCGGGACAGGCAGTTCTTC
.	TRBV2	TRBJ2-7	many	12	CASSDSPYEQYF	TGTGCCAGCAGCGACAGCCCCTACGAGCAGTACTTC
TRBD1	TRBV19	TRBJ2-5	few	14	CASRPGQGRETQYF	TGTGCCAGTAGACCCGGACAGGGACGGGAGACCCAGTACTTC
.	TRBV28	TRBJ1-4	many	15	CASSDSGATNEKLFF	TGTGCCAGCTCCGACTCAGGTGCAACTAATGAAAAACTGTTTTTT
TRBD1	TRBV11-2	TRBJ2-1	many	15	CASSFGTGGANEQFF	TGTGCCAGCAGCTTCGGGACAGGGGGTGCCAATGAGCAGTTCTTC
.	TRBV13	TRBJ1-2	many	13	CASSLGAAYGYTF	TGTGCCAGCAGCTTAGGGGCCGCTTATGGCTACACCTTC